This T cell receptor (beta chain) comes out of a study of blood T cell repertoires in COVID-19. Study in general: The origin of the acute and convalescent COVID-19 samples was the United States, Italy and Spain.

The CDR3 length is 15 residues. Germline values: CDR1 MNHEY, CDR2 SVGAGI. The ends were cut back, 4 bases at V and 0 bases at J, with 10 bases in the middle. This clone has only a few counts. Measured with immunoSEQ multiplex PCR; TCRdb has only the in-frame clones, and not every one. This table has about 240,000 clones, around 86% appearing once. The V gene is TRBV6-5, the J gene TRBJ1-3; no clear D gene. The sequence was collected from a woman aged 55-70 years with active or convalescent COVID-19. Sequencing was carried out using peripheral blood. For the CDR3, the DNA is TGTGCCAGCAGTTCTGGAGGATTCTCTGGAAACACCATATATTTT. Its protein product is CASSSGGFSGNTIYF.